Listed here are 32 T cell receptor beta chains from one sample, sequenced in a study of T cell responses to AZD1222 COVID-19 vaccine. The table came from immunoSEQ multiplex PCR; TCRdb's copy has only in-frame clones and leaves some out. The sample carries 150,000 to 200,000 clones, about 90% recorded once. Sequenced material: peripheral blood, taken 28 days after the second AZD1222 dose. These receptor sequences come from an adult who received the AZD1222 COVID-19 vaccine.

The J gene is TRBJ1-2, the V gene TRBV6-5; weak D call: TRBD1 (5 bases). Looked up from germline, CDR1 is MNHEY and CDR2 is SVGAGI. CDR3 length: 14 amino acids. V was trimmed by 10 bases and J by 2 bases, leaving 17 bases between them. Written as DNA, the CDR3 is TGTGCCACCGGGGTCGGGGGGTCAAACTATGGCTACACCTTC. Its protein is CATGVGGSNYGYTF.

This sequence joins TRBV5-1 and TRBJ1-5, with D perhaps matching TRBD1 (5 bases). Deletions cut 4 bases from V and 0 bases from J, with 11 bases between. Looked up from germline, CDR1 is SGHRS and CDR2 is YFSETQ. This CDR3 has 15 residues. The CDR3 DNA reads TGCGCCAGCAGCCCCTCAACAGGTAGCAATCAGCCCCAGCATTTT. It yields the protein CASSPSTGSNQPQHF.

V gene TRBV9 combines with J gene TRBJ1-5; possibly TRBD1 for D (6 bases). CDR1 and CDR2 from the germline V gene are SGDLS and YYNGEE. This CDR3 is 16 amino acids long. Trimming pared 3 bases from V and 4 bases from J, leaving 17 bases between. The CDR3 is CASSDGSMDSNQPQHF. The DNA for the CDR3 is TGTGCCAGCAGCGATGGCAGTATGGACAGTAATCAGCCCCAGCATTTT.

The J gene is TRBJ2-2, the V gene TRBV29-1; 7 bases are shared with TRBD1. From germline, CDR1 is SQVTM and CDR2 ANQGSEA. V was pared by 4 bases and J by 0 bases, with 8 bases of the junction left unmatched. CDR3 length: 16 residues. CDR3 amino acids: CSVVRPGTANTGELFF. The DNA of the CDR3 is TGCAGCGTTGTTAGGCCCGGGACAGCGAACACCGGGGAGCTGTTTTTT.

V and J are TRBV6-2 or TRBV6-3 and TRBJ2-3, with 7 bases identical to TRBD1. Trimming cost V 2 bases and J 3 bases; bases outside gene matches: 5. CDR3 length: 15 amino acids. Germline V gives CDR1 MNHEY, CDR2 SVGEGT. Written as DNA, the CDR3 is TGTGCCAGCAGTTACGACAGGGTTCAAACAGATACGCAGTATTTT. Its protein is CASSYDRVQTDTQYF.

V and J are TRBV21-1 and TRBJ1-6. TRBV21-1 is described as a pseudogene. The CDR3 is 21 amino acids. CDR3 sequence reads: CASSKEATPAVLSSYNSPLHF. The CDR3 nucleotides are TGTGCCAGCAGCAAAGAAGCGACCCCGGCCGTCCTGAGCTCCTATAATTCACCCCTCCACTTT.

The J gene is TRBJ2-3, the V gene TRBV10-3; perhaps TRBD1 as D (5 bases). V was pared by 2 bases and J by 2 bases, with 8 bases between. This CDR3 has 14 residues. The germline V gene encodes CDR1 ENHRY and CDR2 SYGVKD. The CDR3: CAISETTATDTQYF. CDR3 DNA: TGTGCCATCAGTGAGACGACAGCCACAGATACGCAGTATTTT.

For this clone: The sample contains more than one DNA sequence encoding this CDR3. The V and J genes are TRBV12-3 or TRBV12-4 and TRBJ1-2, with 7 nucleotides matching TRBD1. The CDR3 covers 12 residues. The ends lost 6 bases at V and 7 bases at J; junction bases unmatched: 5. DNA for the CDR3: TGTGCCAGCAGCCATGACAGGGCTGGCTACACCTTC. Translation gives CASSHDRAGYTF.

V gene TRBV5-4 combines with J gene TRBJ2-1, with D possibly TRBD1 on 5 matching bases. The germline V gene encodes CDR1 SGHNT and CDR2 YYREEE (reference sequence). Between the trimmed V and J ends, which lost 7 bases and 6 bases, there was a span of 14 bases. The CDR3 sequence is 13 residues long. The CDR3 loop is CASGASGLNEQFF. CDR3 coding DNA: TGTGCCAGCGGAGCATCAGGGCTCAATGAGCAGTTCTTC.

CDR3 sequence (DNA): TGTGCCAGCAGCCCCTGGGAGGTAGGAACCACTGAAGCTTTCTTT. Protein product: CASSPWEVGTTEAFF. The chain links TRBV6-5 to TRBJ1-1; D gene unclear. Germline V CDR1 and CDR2: MNHEY, SVGAGI. The CDR3 is 15 amino acids. V was clipped by 6 bases and J by 4 bases, with 18 bases between them.

The chain carries TRBV28 and TRBJ2-7, with TRBD2 matching 13 bases. The germline gives CDR1 MDHEN, CDR2 SYDVKM. The length of the CDR3 is 14 residues. The V segment lost 4 bases and the J segment 6 bases; nucleotides outside the gene matches: 3. CDR3 region: CASSSGLAGVEQYF. CDR3 sequence (DNA): TGTGCCAGCAGTTCCGGACTAGCGGGGGTCGAGCAGTACTTC.

The CDR3 loop is CATSDRGYLGQFF. As DNA, the CDR3 is TGTGCCACCAGTGATAGGGGCTACCTTGGGCAGTTCTTC. J is TRBJ2-1 and V is TRBV24-1; tentatively, D is TRBD1 (5 bases). The V and J ends lost 3 bases and 12 bases respectively, with 14 bases between them. The CDR3 is 13 amino acids. Germline lookup yields CDR1 KGHDR and CDR2 SFDVKD.

V is TRBV19 and J is TRBJ1-1; perhaps TRBD1 as D (6 bases). Trimming removed 4 bases from V and 6 bases from J, with 15 bases in between. The length of the CDR3 is 14 residues. Germline CDR1 reads LNHDA; CDR2 reads SQIVND (reference sequence). The CDR3 loop reads CASSRRGERAEAFF. The CDR3 DNA reads TGTGCCAGTAGTAGGAGGGGGGAACGCGCTGAAGCTTTCTTT.

The V gene is TRBV2, the J gene TRBJ2-3; no clear D. Germline V gene sequence: CDR1 SNHLY, CDR2 FYNNEI. V was clipped by 6 bases and J by 0 bases, with 16 bases between them. The CDR3 covers 16 residues. CDR3 residues: CASSQSGYSSTDTQYF. The CDR3 coding sequence is TGTGCCAGCAGCCAAAGTGGGTACTCTAGCACAGATACGCAGTATTTT.

For the CDR3, the DNA is TGCGCCAGCAGCTCCGGGACAGTCGACGAAAAACTGTTTTTT. Amino acid sequence: CASSSGTVDEKLFF. V and J are TRBV5-1 and TRBJ1-4; 7 bases line up with TRBD1. J lost 8 bases, V lost 3 bases, and 7 bases had no gene match. CDR3 length: 14 residues. Germline V gene data show CDR1 as SGHRS and CDR2 as YFSETQ.

The chain is built from TRBV5-1 and TRBJ2-2; D is perhaps TRBD1 or TRBD2 (6 bases each). Trimming pared 5 bases from V and 8 bases from J, leaving 19 bases between. CDR3 length equals 15 residues. In germline, CDR1 is SGHRS, CDR2 YFSETQ. The CDR3 DNA follows: TGCGCCAGCAGAGGTGGAACAGGGCGGGAAGGGGAGCTGTTTTTT. This encodes CASRGGTGREGELFF.

J is TRBJ1-4 and V is TRBV7-2; TRBD1 is a possible D gene (5 bases). The germline V and J ends were trimmed by 4 bases and 8 bases, with 11 bases remaining between them. Germline CDR1 and CDR2: SGHTA and FQGNSA. CDR3 length: 13 amino acids. The CDR3 sequence: CASSSGQREKLFF. The CDR3 coding sequence is TGTGCCAGCAGCTCGGGGCAGAGGGAAAAACTGTTTTTT.

The rearrangement uses TRBV5-4 and TRBJ1-1; D perhaps matches TRBD1 (5 bases). The V end was cut by 4 bases, the J end by 3 bases, with 19 bases between. The CDR3 contains 16 residues. The germline gives CDR1 SGHNT, CDR2 YYREEE (reference sequence). CDR3 loop: CASSPELTVGDTEAFF. CDR3 nucleotides: TGTGCCAGCAGCCCCGAGCTAACAGTGGGGGACACTGAAGCTTTCTTT.

This clone ranks as medium-sized. This chain connects TRBV6-4 to TRBJ2-2; possible D gene TRBD2, 5 bases. Trimming left V 0 bases short and J 3 bases short, with 5 bases between. CDR1 MRHNA and CDR2 SNTAGT come from the germline V gene. The length of the CDR3 is 14 residues. The CDR3 protein is CASSDSSDTGELFF. DNA of the CDR3: TGTGCCAGCAGTGACTCTAGCGACACCGGGGAGCTGTTTTTT.

This rearrangement joins TRBV12-3 or TRBV12-4 to TRBJ2-7; D remains unclear. This CDR3 is built from 12 residues. The V end lost 3 bases, the J end lost 4 bases, and 7 bases lay between the germline ends. CDR3 sequence: CASSLGLYEQYF. The CDR3 nucleotides read TGTGCCAGCAGTTTGGGTCTGTACGAGCAGTACTTC.

The chain carries TRBV28 and TRBJ1-2, with D perhaps TRBD1 (5 bases). In germline, CDR1 is MDHEN, CDR2 SYDVKM. V lost 1 base and J 5 bases, leaving 14 bases between the germline ends. The CDR3 loop spans 15 amino acids. Here the CDR3 reads CASSLFRAEGYGYTF. The DNA for the CDR3 is TGTGCCAGCAGTTTATTCAGGGCCGAAGGGTATGGCTACACCTTC.

The rearrangement joins TRBV19 to TRBJ1-2, with 10 bases that match TRBD1. Germline CDR1 reads LNHDA; CDR2 reads SQIVND (reference sequence). Losses at the gene ends were 7 bases for V and 3 bases for J; bases not matched to a gene: 11. This CDR3 is built from 16 residues. CDR3 sequence (DNA): TGTGCCAGTACGCCGTATTTGACAGGGGGCGACTATGGCTACACCTTC. Protein product: CASTPYLTGGDYGYTF.

The rearrangement uses TRBV21-1 and TRBJ2-1; the table's D call TRBD2 went unverified against the DNA. TRBV21-1 is deemed a pseudogene. CDR3 length equals 21 residues. The CDR3 loop is CASNQVWRGRPFLSSYNEQFF. Here the CDR3 DNA reads TGTGCCAGCAATCAGGTGTGGCGCGGGAGGCCGTTCCTAAGCTCCTACAATGAGCAGTTCTTC.

The chain uses TRBV6-2 or TRBV6-3 and TRBJ1-5, with TRBD1 matching 10 bases. The germline CDR1 and CDR2 sequences are MNHEY and SVGEGT. The CDR3 has 17 residues. Trimming took 2 bases from V and 4 from J; bases not matched to a gene: 8. For the CDR3, the DNA is TGTGCCAGCAGTTACGTTGGGACAGGGGTAAGGAATCAGCCCCAGCATTTT. Residues: CASSYVGTGVRNQPQHF.

This clone is a singleton in its sample. The V call is TRBV6-2 or TRBV6-3, the J call TRBJ1-1; 9 nucleotides agree with TRBD1. The CDR3 covers 14 residues. The trim removed 5 bases at V and 7 bases at J, leaving 8 bases unmatched. From germline, CDR1 is MNHEY and CDR2 SVGEGT. CDR3 bases: TGTGCCAGCAGTCCAGGACAGGGGATGGGTGAAGCTTTCTTT. Translated: CASSPGQGMGEAFF.

The chain employs TRBV19 and TRBJ2-5; D perhaps matches TRBD1 (6 bases). From germline, CDR1 is LNHDA and CDR2 SQIVND (reference sequence). The CDR3 is 14 residues long. The V end was cut by 6 bases, the J end by 2 bases, with 13 bases between. DNA for the CDR3: TGTGCCAGTAGGCAGGGACATCTTCAAGAGACCCAGTACTTC. It specifies CASRQGHLQETQYF.

This clone occurred once. The chain carries TRBV14 and TRBJ2-3, with no clear D. CDR3 length: 13 amino acids. The V gene's germline CDR1 is SGHDN and CDR2 FVKESK. V gave up 2 bases and J gave up 0 bases, with 3 bases separating them. As DNA, the CDR3 is TGTGCCAGCAGCCAACTAAGCACAGATACGCAGTATTTT. Its translation is CASSQLSTDTQYF.

V gene TRBV5-8 combines with J gene TRBJ1-2, with D perhaps matching TRBD1 (6 bases). Looked up from germline, CDR1 is SGHTS and CDR2 is YDEGEE. Deletions cut 4 bases from V and 4 bases from J, with 14 bases between. The CDR3 length is 14 residues. CDR3 in amino acids: CASSNTDRSYGYTF. CDR3 nucleotide sequence: TGTGCCAGCAGCAATACGGACAGAAGCTATGGCTACACCTTC. Together with reference TRBV5-8 and TRBJ1-2, the CDR3 gives the full variable domain: EAGVTQSPTHLIKTRGQQATLRCSPISGHTSVYWYQQALGLGLQFLLWYDEGEERNRGNFPPRFSGRQFPNYSSELNVNALELEDSALYLCASSNTDRSYGYTFGSGTRLTVV.

This chain uses TRBV5-4 with TRBJ2-1; 14 nucleotides match TRBD2. The V gene end was trimmed by 2 bases and the J gene end by 8 bases; junction bases not matched to a gene: 3. CDR1 and CDR2 (germline): SGHNT, YYREEE (reference sequence). The CDR3 is 15 amino acids. CDR3 protein: CASSFGTSGSYEQFF. The CDR3 DNA follows: TGTGCCAGCAGCTTCGGGACTAGCGGGAGTTATGAGCAGTTCTTC.

V usage is TRBV6-2 or TRBV6-3 and J usage is TRBJ2-7, with D possibly matching TRBD2 (5 bases). This CDR3 has 14 residues. Germline lookup yields CDR1 MNHEY and CDR2 SVGEGT. The V and J ends lost 2 bases and 3 bases respectively, with 11 bases between them. The CDR3 sequence: CASSYPKADYEQYF. CDR3 nucleotides: TGTGCCAGCAGTTACCCCAAAGCGGACTACGAGCAGTACTTC.

This clone was detected once. The junction departs from the called germline gene at one end, perhaps through a read error. V gene TRBV5-1 combines with J gene TRBJ1-1; weak D call: TRBD1 (5 bases). The length of the CDR3 is 14 residues. The germline V gene has CDR1 SGHRS and CDR2 YFSETQ. CDR3 sequence (DNA): TGCGCCAGCTGCTTACAGGAGATGAACACTGAAGCTTTCTTT. This encodes CASCLQEMNTEAFF.

This clone was observed once. This sample includes further DNA sequences coding for the same CDR3. The chain carries TRBV29-1 and TRBJ1-2; D gene unclear. Germline V lookup: CDR1 SQVTM, CDR2 ANQGSEA. V shed 3 bases and J shed 3 bases, with 2 bases lying between them. The CDR3 is 10 residues long. Written as DNA, the CDR3 is TGCAGCGTTGAGCACTATGGCTACACCTTC. Translated: CSVEHYGYTF.